This T cell receptor (beta chain) appears in the sequencing data of a study of Graves' ophthalmopathy and Graves' hyperthyroidism. Study background: Peripheral blood sampling preceded any treatment and occurred at initial diagnosis. General study points: Thyroid clonotypes that were expanded above 0.001 frequency mostly also appeared in blood.

This clonotype was seen many times. Its specificity is not known. V lost 5 bases to trimming and J lost 6 bases, with 11 bases between them. In germline, CDR1 is MNHEY, CDR2 SVGEGT. The length of the CDR3 is 12 residues. RNA served as the template for amplifying TCR beta CDR3 regions. Investigators did first-round RT-PCR with HTBI primers, then second-round multiplex PCR. One entry per CDR3 protein, called by TCRdb with MiXCR from the multiplex PCR reads. The sample shows 400,000 to 450,000 distinct CDR3 sequences, more than 20% of them seen only once. Ophthalmopathy not arising within 18 months of follow-up defined hyperthyroidism as stable. PBMCs came from approximately 10 ml of fresh peripheral blood.

The chain uses TRBV6-2 or TRBV6-3 and TRBJ2-7; D possibly uses TRBD1 or TRBD2 (5 bases each). The sequenced sample consisted of peripheral blood. This receptor was taken from a woman aged 18-29 years with stable Graves' hyperthyroidism. CDR3 DNA sequence: TGTGCCAGCAGTAATACGGGACCCGAGCAGTACTTC. Its translation is CASSNTGPEQYF.